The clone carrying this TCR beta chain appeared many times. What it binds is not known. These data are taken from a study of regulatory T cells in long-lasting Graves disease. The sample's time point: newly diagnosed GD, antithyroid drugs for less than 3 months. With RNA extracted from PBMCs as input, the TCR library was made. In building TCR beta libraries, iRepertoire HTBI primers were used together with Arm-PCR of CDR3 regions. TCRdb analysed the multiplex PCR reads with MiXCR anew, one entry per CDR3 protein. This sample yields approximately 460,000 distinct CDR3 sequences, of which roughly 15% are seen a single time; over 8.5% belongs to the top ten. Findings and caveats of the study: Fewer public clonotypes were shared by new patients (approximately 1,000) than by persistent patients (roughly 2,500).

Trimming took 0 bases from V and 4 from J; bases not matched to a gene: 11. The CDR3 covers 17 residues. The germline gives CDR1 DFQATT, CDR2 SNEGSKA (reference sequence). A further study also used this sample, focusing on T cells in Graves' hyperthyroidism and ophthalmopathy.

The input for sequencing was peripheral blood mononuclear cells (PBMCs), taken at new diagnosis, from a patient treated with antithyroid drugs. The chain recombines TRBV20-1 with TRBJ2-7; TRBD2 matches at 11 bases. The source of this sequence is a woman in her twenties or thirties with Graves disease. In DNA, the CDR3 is TGCAGTGCTAGAGATCCAGATAGCGGGAGGGCCTTTTACGAGCAGTACTTC. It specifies CSARDPDSGRAFYEQYF.